These 9 T cell receptor beta chains were all obtained from the same sample, sequenced in a study of monozygotic twins with inflammatory bowel disease. TCRdb processed the 5' RACE reads again and assigns one entry to each CDR3 protein, with no DNA. This sample contains about 330,000 distinct CDR3 sequences. Sequencing used blood. These receptors were obtained from a human donor with ulcerative colitis or Crohn's disease, or a healthy co-twin of an affected twin (not recorded which).

The J gene is TRBJ2-7, the V gene TRBV20-1; TCRdb's D gene call, TRBD1, goes unchecked for lack of DNA. The CDR3 is 13 amino acids. CDR1 is DFQATT and CDR2 is SNEGSKA in the germline V gene (reference sequence). The CDR3 is CSARTGGRYEQYF.

The J gene is TRBJ1-6, the V gene TRBV11-2. The CDR3 runs to 15 residues. The V gene's germline CDR1 is SGHAT and CDR2 FQNNGV. The CDR3: CASSDTAGLNSPLHF.

The V and J genes are TRBV12-3 or TRBV12-4 and TRBJ2-3; TCRdb's D gene call, TRBD1, goes unchecked for lack of DNA. CDR3 length equals 15 residues. The CDR3 is CASITGTGGTDTQYF.

The chain has TRBV14 and TRBJ2-1; TCRdb outputs TRBD1, but without DNA this stays unchecked. Germline V CDR1 and CDR2: SGHDN, FVKESK. The CDR3 is 15 amino acids. CDR3 region: CASSGIRGIYNEQFF.

The chain employs TRBV5-1 and TRBJ2-3; TCRdb proposes TRBD1, but this gene call is untestable without DNA. This CDR3 contains 14 residues. Looked up from germline, CDR1 is SGHRS and CDR2 is YFSETQ. CDR3 in amino acids: CASSQTGIGDTQYF.

The rearrangement joins TRBV14 to TRBJ2-3; there is no DNA to check the TCRdb D call of TRBD2. Germline assignment: CDR1 SGHDN and CDR2 FVKESK. The CDR3 has 16 residues. The CDR3: CASSPLSGGRTDTQYF.

The chain recombines TRBV29-1 with TRBJ2-7; TCRdb's D call, TRBD1, is unchecked because there is no DNA. The CDR3 is made up of 14 amino acids. Germline CDR1 reads SQVTM; CDR2 reads ANQGSEA. The CDR3 sequence is CSVARAAQTDEQYF.

The chain uses TRBV15 and TRBJ2-5; with no DNA, the TCRdb D assignment of TRBD1 cannot be verified. The CDR3 spans 14 residues. Germline assignment: CDR1 LNHNV and CDR2 YYDKDF (reference sequence). The chain's CDR3 is CATRNRQLQETQYF.

J is TRBJ1-5 and V is TRBV6-5; the D gene TCRdb calls, TRBD1, cannot be checked with no DNA. Germline assignment: CDR1 MNHEY and CDR2 SVGAGI. This CDR3 is built from 16 residues. The CDR3 loop is CASKTSTGNSNQPQHF.